Below are 5 T cell receptor beta chains sequenced from a single sample in a study of response to subunit inactivated influenza vaccine. TCRdb recomputed calls from the RT-PCR reads with MiXCR, one row per CDR3 protein. The data show 150,000 to 200,000 distinct CDR3 sequences, with approximately 12% seen just once and 25% to 30% held by the top ten. Separately, the same data were catalogued under a study of T cells expressing NK-cell markers. From that second work: UMI-tagged 5'RACE template switching yielded the TCR beta cDNA.

This specimen consisted of CD8+ T cells sorted from PBMCs, obtained less than 13 days after vaccination. These receptors were obtained from a man between 45 and 60 years old who received an inactivated influenza vaccine.

V gene TRBV7-2 combines with J gene TRBJ1-6; D unresolved. Trimming cost V 1 base and J 3 bases, with 4 bases left between them. This CDR3 has 14 amino acids. Germline assignment: CDR1 SGHTA and CDR2 FQGNSA. DNA of the CDR3: TGTGCCAGCAGCTTAGACGTCTATAATTCACCCCTCCACTTT. The encoded protein is CASSLDVYNSPLHF. Full variable domain (outside the CDR3, taken from reference TRBV7-2 and TRBJ1-6): GAGVSQSPSNKVTEKGKDVELRCDPISGHTALYWYRQSLGQGLEFLIYFQGNSAPDKSGLPSDRFSAERTGGSVSTLTIQRTQQEDSAVYLCASSLDVYNSPLHFGNGTRLTVT.

The chain links TRBV12-3 or TRBV12-4 to TRBJ1-2, with D tentatively TRBD1 (6 bases). CDR3 length equals 15 residues. With 4 bases removed from V and 8 bases from J, the gap between germline ends came to 20 bases. CDR3: CASSSPRGRGLGYTF. CDR3 nucleotide sequence: TGTGCCAGCAGTTCCCCTCGCGGCAGGGGATTAGGCTACACCTTC.

This chain uses TRBV28 with TRBJ1-1; the D gene is possibly TRBD1 (5 bases). CDR3 size: 14 residues. V dropped 5 bases and J dropped 0 bases, with 10 bases sitting between them. CDR1 is MDHEN, CDR2 SYDVKM, per germline. CDR3 bases: TGTGCCAGCAGTCAGACAGCGCTGAACACTGAAGCTTTCTTT. Amino acid sequence: CASSQTALNTEAFF.

V gene TRBV28 combines with J gene TRBJ2-6, with D unclear. V was pared by 8 bases and J by 0 bases, with 17 bases between. CDR1 MDHEN and CDR2 SYDVKM come from the germline V gene. This CDR3 spans 17 amino acids. CDR3 coding DNA: TGTGCCAGCCGAGAACACCCACTGAGCTCTGGGGCCAACGTCCTGACTTTC. Translation: CASREHPLSSGANVLTF.

This clonotype was seen at least ten times. The V and J genes are TRBV21-1 and TRBJ2-7; the table's D gene call, TRBD1, was not cross checked with the DNA. TRBV21-1 is recorded as a pseudogene. This CDR3 is built from 17 residues. In nucleotides, the CDR3 is TGTGCCAGCACCCCGTTCGGGACGGAGCATTTCTCCTACGAGCAGTACTTC. Protein sequence: CASTPFGTEHFSYEQYF.